These 24 T cell receptor beta chains were sequenced from one sample in a study of Ad26.COV2.S vaccination and SARS-CoV-2 variants. Here immunoSEQ multiplex PCR was the method, and the copy in TCRdb shows in-frame clones only, minus some. The table records approximately 280,000 clones, about 87% of them present only once. As to treatment: about 20 received Ad26.COV2.S at low or high dose, single or two shots; five or six received placebo; per-sample allocation not given. Samples came from day 63 after the first vaccine or placebo injection. This material consisted of peripheral blood, taken in a trial of Ad26.COV2.S vaccine versus placebo. The receptors were sampled from a person aged 18-65 years who received the Ad26.COV2.S COVID-19 vaccine or a placebo.

V is TRBV7-9 and J is TRBJ2-5, with TRBD1 matching over 7 bases. V trimming: 3 bases; J trimming: 2 bases; junction bases outside the gene matches: 3. The CDR3 is 14 amino acids. CDR1 is SEHNR, CDR2 FQNEAQ, per germline (reference sequence). CDR3 sequence: CASSFRQGQETQYF. The CDR3 region has the DNA TGTGCCAGCAGCTTCAGACAGGGTCAAGAGACCCAGTACTTC.

This rearrangement joins TRBV4-3 to TRBJ2-7; 9 bases match TRBD1. The CDR3 extends over 16 amino acids. The V gene end was trimmed by 0 bases and the J gene end by 0 bases; junction bases not matched to a gene: 3. Germline-derived CDR1 and CDR2 are LGHNA and YSLEER. The CDR3 spells CASSQDETGGSYEQYF. CDR3 coding DNA: TGCGCCAGCAGCCAAGATGAGACAGGGGGCTCCTACGAGCAGTACTTC.

The chain couples TRBV5-1 to TRBJ2-3; D unclear. Trimming took off 0 bases at V and 1 base at J, with 6 bases between the two ends. The CDR3 runs 14 residues. Germline V lookup: CDR1 SGHRS, CDR2 YFSETQ. Written as DNA, the CDR3 is TGCGCCAGCAGCTTGGAACGGGGCACAGATACGCAGTATTTT. Residues: CASSLERGTDTQYF.

The genes are TRBV6-5 and TRBJ1-2; perhaps TRBD1 as D (6 bases). Per germline, CDR1 MNHEY and CDR2 SVGAGI. CDR3 length: 16 amino acids. V was trimmed by 2 bases and J by 5 bases, leaving 18 bases between them. CDR3 amino acids: CASSYDGGRATYGYTF. In DNA, the CDR3 is TGTGCCAGCAGTTACGATGGGGGCAGGGCTACATATGGCTACACCTTC.

The chain links TRBV19 to TRBJ2-1, with unresolved D. CDR3 size: 11 residues. Trimming pared 7 bases from V and 7 bases from J, leaving 8 bases between. Germline V gene sequence: CDR1 LNHDA, CDR2 SQIVND (reference sequence). The CDR3 spells CASKWRNEQFF. The CDR3, as DNA: TGTGCCAGTAAGTGGCGGAATGAGCAGTTCTTC.

The chain employs TRBV9 and TRBJ1-3; possibly TRBD1 for D (6 bases). Germline-derived CDR1 and CDR2 are SGDLS and YYNGEE. Trimming shortened V by 0 bases and J by 4 bases, and 11 bases separated the two germline ends. The CDR3 has 15 amino acids. The CDR3 reads CASSVGPGVGNTIYF. Written as DNA, the CDR3 is TGTGCCAGCAGCGTAGGCCCAGGGGTCGGAAACACCATATATTTT. Based on the CDR3 plus reference TRBV9 and TRBJ1-3, the full variable domain is DSGVTQTPKHLITATGQRVTLRCSPRSGDLSVYWYQQSLDQGLQFLIQYYNGEERAKGNILERFSAQQFPDLHSELNLSSLELGDSALYFCASSVGPGVGNTIYFGEGSWLTVV.

The chain recombines TRBV28 with TRBJ1-2, with TRBD1 matching over 7 bases. Germline assignment: CDR1 MDHEN and CDR2 SYDVKM. V lost 6 bases, J lost 8 bases, and 12 bases stayed unmatched. This CDR3 comprises 14 residues. CDR3 DNA sequence: TGTGCCAGCAGCCTATCAGGGGGGCGCGGGGGCTACACCTTC. Protein: CASSLSGGRGGYTF.

This clone was seen only a few times. The chain couples TRBV6-2 or TRBV6-3 to TRBJ1-1; no clear D. CDR3 size: 13 residues. Germline-derived CDR1 and CDR2 are MNHEY and SVGEGT. The V end lost 2 bases, the J end lost 1 base, and 5 bases lay between the germline ends. The CDR3 nucleotides are TGTGCCAGCAGTTACGTGTGGAACACTGAAGCTTTCTTT. This encodes CASSYVWNTEAFF.

The V gene is TRBV4-1, the J gene TRBJ2-3, with D maybe TRBD2 (6 bases). V was pared by 1 base and J by 4 bases, with 15 bases between. Germline V gene sequence: CDR1 MGHRA, CDR2 YSYEKL. This CDR3 region has 16 residues. For the CDR3, the DNA is TGCGCCAGCAGCCAAGTCTTCTACGGGAGCGCAGATACGCAGTATTTT. This codes for CASSQVFYGSADTQYF.

This clone was counted a single time. The V and J genes are TRBV5-4 and TRBJ2-7; 10 bases are shared with TRBD2. Germline trimming cut 5 bases from V and 5 bases from J; bases unmatched to any gene: 10. The CDR3 consists of 15 residues. In germline, CDR1 is SGHNT, CDR2 YYREEE (reference sequence). The CDR3 DNA is TGTGCCAGCAGAAGGGGGGGGCTAGCGGGAGACGAGCAGTACTTC. Protein sequence: CASRRGGLAGDEQYF.

This chain uses TRBV7-9 with TRBJ2-3; 11 bases fit TRBD1. Germline CDR1 SEHNR, CDR2 FQNEAQ (reference sequence). V lost 3 bases to trimming and J lost 4 bases; unmatched junction nucleotides: 6. There are 16 residues in the CDR3. CDR3 region: CASSFGTGGEADTQYF. CDR3 in DNA: TGTGCCAGCAGCTTCGGGACAGGGGGTGAAGCAGATACGCAGTATTTT.

This clone appeared a single time. This chain's CDR3 is CASSFTSTQSNEQFF. The CDR3 bases are TGCGCCAGCAGCTTTACTAGCACCCAATCCAATGAGCAGTTCTTC. The chain carries TRBV5-1 and TRBJ2-1; possibly TRBD2 for D (6 bases). The CDR3 is made up of 15 amino acids. Deletions cut 2 bases from V and 6 bases from J, with 15 bases between. Germline loops: CDR1 SGHRS, CDR2 YFSETQ.

The V call is TRBV28, the J call TRBJ2-1, with unresolved D. The CDR3 totals 14 residues. The V end was cut by 2 bases, the J end by 4 bases, with 9 bases between. CDR1 is MDHEN, CDR2 SYDVKM, per germline. The CDR3 DNA sequence: TGTGCCAGCAGTTTAAAAGGCTGGTACAATGAGCAGTTCTTC. This encodes CASSLKGWYNEQFF.

The rearrangement links TRBV27 to TRBJ1-1, with TRBD1 matching 9 bases. V was pared by 4 bases and J by 11 bases, with 2 bases of the junction left unmatched. Per the germline V gene, CDR1 is MNHEY and CDR2 is SMNVEV (reference sequence). CDR3 length: 11 residues. As DNA, the CDR3 is TGTGCCAGCAGTTCCGGACAGGGGGCTTTCTTT. Amino acid sequence: CASSSGQGAFF.

The rearrangement joins TRBV19 to TRBJ2-7; 7 bases agree with TRBD1. The trim removed 9 bases at V and 1 base at J, leaving 12 bases unmatched. Germline V gene sequence: CDR1 LNHDA, CDR2 SQIVND (reference sequence). The CDR3 extends over 15 amino acids. Written as DNA, the CDR3 is TGTGCCAGCGAACAACGTACGGGACAGTCCTACGAGCAGTACTTC. It specifies CASEQRTGQSYEQYF.

The chain employs TRBV18 and TRBJ1-1; no clear D. Germline CDR1 KGHSH, CDR2 LQKENI. There are 12 residues in the CDR3. Between the trimmed V and J ends, which lost 2 bases and 1 base, there was a span of 2 bases. The CDR3 reads CASSPRNTEAFF. The CDR3 bases are TGTGCCAGCTCACCAAGGAACACTGAAGCTTTCTTT.

This clone was detected only once. The chain couples TRBV30 to TRBJ1-5, with D possibly being TRBD1 (6 bases). The CDR3 runs 13 residues. Germline assignment: CDR1 GTSNPN and CDR2 SVGIG (reference sequence). V was clipped by 5 bases and J by 0 bases, with 8 bases between them. The CDR3 reads CAWGQNSNQPQHF. CDR3 DNA sequence: TGTGCCTGGGGACAGAATAGCAATCAGCCCCAGCATTTT.

This clone was found a few times. V is TRBV7-9 and J is TRBJ1-6; no clear D. Germline values: CDR1 SEHNR, CDR2 FQNEAQ (reference sequence). Deletions cut 4 bases from V and 10 bases from J, with 17 bases between. The CDR3 length is 15 residues. The CDR3: CASSSVGSVNSPLHF. CDR3 nucleotides: TGTGCCAGCAGCTCCGTCGGCAGTGTAAACTCACCCCTCCACTTT. The full variable domain, in which reference TRBV7-9 and TRBJ1-6 provide the parts outside the CDR3, is DTGVSQNPRHKITKRGQNVTFRCDPISEHNRLYWYRQTLGQGPEFLTYFQNEAQLEKSRLLSDRFSAERPKGSFSTLEIQRTEQGDSAMYLCASSSVGSVNSPLHFGNGTRLTVT.

The V call is TRBV28, the J call TRBJ1-3; D is perhaps TRBD1 (5 bases). Germline CDR1 is MDHEN and CDR2 is SYDVKM. The CDR3 length is 16 residues. Between the trimmed V and J ends, which lost 6 bases and 0 bases, there was a span of 15 bases. CDR3 loop: CASSPTWGSSGNTIYF. CDR3 DNA: TGTGCCAGCAGCCCAACTTGGGGGAGCTCTGGAAACACCATATATTTT. The whole variable domain, remainder taken from reference TRBV28 and TRBJ1-3, is DVKVTQSSRYLVKRTGEKVFLECVQDMDHENMFWYRQDPGLGLRLIYFSYDVKMKEKGDIPEGYSVSREKKERFSLILESASTNQTSMYLCASSPTWGSSGNTIYFGEGSWLTVV.

The rearrangement links TRBV7-2 to TRBJ1-6, with 9 nucleotides matching TRBD1. V shed 2 bases, J shed 10 bases, and the junction held 9 bases outside the gene matches. Germline assignment: CDR1 SGHTA and CDR2 FQGNSA. The CDR3 length is 16 residues. The CDR3 here is CASSLRARTGDSPLHF. The CDR3 DNA sequence: TGTGCCAGCAGCTTAAGGGCAAGGACAGGGGACTCACCCCTCCACTTT.

CDR3 protein: CASRVGGANYYEQYF. CDR3 in DNA: TGTGCCAGCAGAGTAGGGGGGGCCAACTACTACGAGCAGTACTTC. The chain recombines TRBV28 with TRBJ2-7; TRBD2 is a possible D gene (7 bases). There are 15 residues in the CDR3. V was clipped by 6 bases and J by 3 bases, with 18 bases between them. CDR1 is MDHEN, CDR2 SYDVKM, per germline. Together with reference TRBV28 and TRBJ2-7, the CDR3 gives the full variable domain: DVKVTQSSRYLVKRTGEKVFLECVQDMDHENMFWYRQDPGLGLRLIYFSYDVKMKEKGDIPEGYSVSREKKERFSLILESASTNQTSMYLCASRVGGANYYEQYFGPGTRLTVT.

The chain employs TRBV6-6 and TRBJ2-2; 10 bases agree with TRBD1. This CDR3 is 17 amino acids long. The ends lost 5 bases at V and 4 bases at J; junction bases unmatched: 10. Germline V gene lookup returns CDR1 MNHNY and CDR2 SVGAGI (reference sequence). This CDR3 reads CASSPPGQGTGTGELFF. For the CDR3, the DNA is TGTGCCAGCAGTCCCCCGGGACAGGGGACCGGCACCGGGGAGCTGTTTTTT.

The rearrangement joins TRBV7-9 to TRBJ1-2; the match to TRBD1 covers 7 bases. The CDR3 is 14 residues long. Germline V gene sequence: CDR1 SEHNR, CDR2 FQNEAQ (reference sequence). Trimming at V came to 4 bases and at J to 8 bases, leaving 10 bases not matched to a gene. CDR3 loop: CASSSPDRAGGYTF. CDR3 nucleotides: TGTGCCAGCAGCTCGCCCGACAGGGCTGGAGGCTACACCTTC.

The CDR3 DNA is TGTGCCAGCAGCCCAGGGGGTAGCAATCAGCCCCAGCATTTT. It specifies CASSPGGSNQPQHF. V usage is TRBV7-2 and J usage is TRBJ1-5; 7 positions agree with TRBD1. The CDR3 extends over 14 amino acids. V shed 5 bases and J 0 bases; nucleotides not matched to a gene: 1. Germline V gives CDR1 SGHTA, CDR2 FQGNSA. Complete variable domain (other parts from reference TRBV7-2 and TRBJ1-5): GAGVSQSPSNKVTEKGKDVELRCDPISGHTALYWYRQSLGQGLEFLIYFQGNSAPDKSGLPSDRFSAERTGGSVSTLTIQRTQQEDSAVYLCASSPGGSNQPQHFGDGTRLSIL.